The sample holds one count of the clone carrying this T cell receptor (beta chain). TCRdb's table, derived via immunoSEQ multiplex PCR, lists solely in-frame clones and lacks some. This table has 200,000 to 300,000 clones, around 90% appearing once. The record originates from a study of blood T cell repertoires in COVID-19. Across the study: Researchers got acute and convalescent COVID-19 samples from the United States, Italy and Spain.

Germline CDR1 reads WSHSY; CDR2 reads SAAADI. Trimming removed 2 bases at V and 3 bases at J, with 10 bases between. The CDR3 totals 14 residues. The chain combines TRBV10-2 with TRBJ1-1; D ambiguous. This sequence was found in a man aged 60 to 69 who had recovered from COVID-19. Input material: peripheral blood. The CDR3 region is CASSESPRYTEAFF. The DNA for the CDR3 is TGCGCCAGCAGTGAGAGTCCCAGATACACTGAAGCTTTCTTT.